The rows below give T cell receptor beta chains drawn from one sample of a study of T cell repertoires in cytomegalovirus infection. TCRdb re-analysed the reads in MiXCR, keeping a single row per CDR3 protein. The sample holds 150,000 to 200,000 distinct CDR3 sequences; 8% to 10% are singletons and the top ten take roughly 5.1%. The sample consisted of PBMCs. The receptor source for this set is a human donor in good health (CMV status not recorded). Some clones in this sample may be carry-over from other donors' samples. Both conserved end residues are part of each CDR3. A D gene is named only where the DNA matches it firmly. Where a row states a size, it is once, few, many or the class of an expanded clone; other rows omit it.

j_gene: TRBJ2-5; d_gene: TRBD1; v_gene: TRBV28; len: 13; abundance: NA; CDR3nt: TGTGCCAGCGAGTCAGGGGGTCGGGAGACCCAGTACTTC; CDR3aa: CASESGGRETQYF
j_gene: TRBJ2-4; d_gene: NA; v_gene: TRBV6-2/TRBV6-3; len: 12; abundance: many; CDR3nt: TGTGCCAGCAGTTACGGATCAAACATTCAGTACTTC; CDR3aa: CASSYGSNIQYF
j_gene: TRBJ2-7; d_gene: NA; v_gene: TRBV6-2/TRBV6-3; len: 14; abundance: few; CDR3nt: TGTGCCAGCAGTTACTCGAGGGGCCTTGCCGAGCAGTACTTC; CDR3aa: CASSYSRGLAEQYF
j_gene: TRBJ2-3; d_gene: TRBD2; v_gene: TRBV12-3/TRBV12-4; len: 15; abundance: many; CDR3nt: TGTGCCAGCAGTTTTAGCGGGAGCAGGGCAGATACGCAGTATTTT; CDR3aa: CASSFSGSRADTQYF
j_gene: TRBJ2-7; d_gene: TRBD2; v_gene: TRBV6-1; len: 16; abundance: many; CDR3nt: TGTGCCAGCAGTCGTCGACGGCGGGGGGTCGACTACGAGCAGTACTTC; CDR3aa: CASSRRRRGVDYEQYF
j_gene: TRBJ2-1; d_gene: TRBD2; v_gene: TRBV5-1; len: 15; abundance: NA; CDR3nt: TGCGCCAGCAGCTCAAGCGGGGTGACCTACAATGAGCAGTTCTTC; CDR3aa: CASSSSGVTYNEQFF
j_gene: TRBJ2-2; d_gene: NA; v_gene: TRBV28; len: 12; abundance: NA; CDR3nt: TGTGCCAGCCCGTCTCCCACCGGGGAGCTGTTTTTT; CDR3aa: CASPSPTGELFF
j_gene: TRBJ2-3; d_gene: NA; v_gene: TRBV7-2; len: 11; abundance: NA; CDR3nt: TGTGCCAGCACAGGGCAAGATACGCAGTATTTT; CDR3aa: CASTGQDTQYF
j_gene: TRBJ1-4; d_gene: NA; v_gene: TRBV28; len: 13; abundance: few; CDR3nt: TGTGCCAGCAGTTTAGTCACGTACCGCGGGCTGTTTTTT; CDR3aa: CASSLVTYRGLFF
j_gene: TRBJ2-2; d_gene: NA; v_gene: TRBV5-1; len: 16; abundance: many; CDR3nt: TGCGCCAGCAGCGTGGGACATATTGCGAACACCGGGGAGCTGTTTTTT; CDR3aa: CASSVGHIANTGELFF
j_gene: TRBJ2-7; d_gene: TRBD2; v_gene: TRBV20-1; len: 15; abundance: many; CDR3nt: TGCAGTGCTGGGGGAAGCGGGAGAGGCGGCTACGAGCAGTACTTC; CDR3aa: CSAGGSGRGGYEQYF
j_gene: TRBJ1-3; d_gene: NA; v_gene: TRBV20-1; len: 16; abundance: NA; CDR3nt: TGCAGTGCTAGAGATTTATCGGGGAGGTCTGGAAACACCATATATTTT; CDR3aa: CSARDLSGRSGNTIYF
j_gene: TRBJ2-1; d_gene: NA; v_gene: TRBV4-3; len: 15; abundance: few; CDR3nt: TGCGCCAGCAGCCAAGATGGAACTGGCTCTACTCAACCCCTCTTC; CDR3aa: CASSQDGTGSTQPLF
j_gene: TRBJ2-7; d_gene: TRBD2; v_gene: TRBV19; len: 15; abundance: NA; CDR3nt: TGTGCCAGTAGTCTCCTAGCGGGGGGGATCTACGAGCAGTACTTC; CDR3aa: CASSLLAGGIYEQYF
j_gene: TRBJ2-7; d_gene: TRBD2; v_gene: TRBV7-2; len: 15; abundance: few; CDR3nt: TGTGCCAGCAGCTTAGGGCTAGCGGGATCGGTCGAGCAGTACTTC; CDR3aa: CASSLGLAGSVEQYF
j_gene: TRBJ2-3; d_gene: TRBD2; v_gene: TRBV5-4; len: 16; abundance: few; CDR3nt: TGTGCCAGCAGCTCACCGGGACTAGCGGGATCAGATACGCAGTATTTT; CDR3aa: CASSSPGLAGSDTQYF
j_gene: TRBJ2-7; d_gene: TRBD1; v_gene: TRBV20-1; len: 15; abundance: once; CDR3nt: TGCAGTGCTATCCCAACAGGGGGGATTAGCTACGAGCAGTACTTC; CDR3aa: CSAIPTGGISYEQYF
j_gene: TRBJ1-1; d_gene: NA; v_gene: TRBV11-2; len: 13; abundance: many; CDR3nt: TGTGCCAGCAGCTTAGATCGGATTTCTGAAGCTTTCTTT; CDR3aa: CASSLDRISEAFF
j_gene: TRBJ1-2; d_gene: NA; v_gene: TRBV28; len: 14; abundance: many; CDR3nt: TGTGCCAGCAGTTTTTCCCGGGGTGCAGGGGGCTACACCTTC; CDR3aa: CASSFSRGAGGYTF
j_gene: TRBJ1-4; d_gene: NA; v_gene: TRBV20-1; len: 11; abundance: NA; CDR3nt: TGCAGTCCCAGGGGTGGAGAAAAACTGTTTTTT; CDR3aa: CSPRGGEKLFF
j_gene: TRBJ2-1; d_gene: TRBD2; v_gene: TRBV20-1; len: 20; abundance: many; CDR3nt: TGCAGTGCTAGAGAGGTCCGGACTAGCGGGAGGGCCCGCTCCTACAATGAGCAGTTCTTC; CDR3aa: CSAREVRTSGRARSYNEQFF
j_gene: TRBJ2-1; d_gene: NA; v_gene: TRBV7-8; len: 14; abundance: many; CDR3nt: TGTGCCAGCAGTAAGGGACGGTTCACCAATGAGCAGTTCTTC; CDR3aa: CASSKGRFTNEQFF
j_gene: TRBJ2-2; d_gene: NA; v_gene: TRBV27; len: 12; abundance: NA; CDR3nt: TGTCCCAGCAGTTCTTTAGGCGGGGAGCTGTTTTTT; CDR3aa: CPSSSLGGELFF
j_gene: TRBJ2-7; d_gene: NA; v_gene: TRBV19; len: 14; abundance: NA; CDR3nt: TGTGCCAGTAGTATAAGCTGGAACTCCTACGAGCAGTACTTC; CDR3aa: CASSISWNSYEQYF
j_gene: TRBJ2-1; d_gene: NA; v_gene: TRBV11-2; len: 16; abundance: NA; CDR3nt: TGTGCCAGCAGCTTAGAAACGGGGAAATCCTACAATGAGCAGTTCTTC; CDR3aa: CASSLETGKSYNEQFF
j_gene: TRBJ1-1; d_gene: NA; v_gene: TRBV28; len: 14; abundance: NA; CDR3nt: TGTGCCAGCATTGTTGGGGGACTGTCGGCTGAAGCTTTCTTT; CDR3aa: CASIVGGLSAEAFF
j_gene: TRBJ1-1; d_gene: NA; v_gene: TRBV28; len: 15; abundance: NA; CDR3nt: TGTGCCAGCAGTCAATCCCCGGGACAGAACACTGAAGCTTTCTTT; CDR3aa: CASSQSPGQNTEAFF
j_gene: TRBJ1-2; d_gene: NA; v_gene: TRBV6-2/TRBV6-3; len: 15; abundance: NA; CDR3nt: TGTGCCAGCAGCCCAGCTCTCGGTAAACCCTATGGCTACACCTTC; CDR3aa: CASSPALGKPYGYTF
j_gene: TRBJ2-2; d_gene: TRBD2; v_gene: TRBV7-2; len: 15; abundance: many; CDR3nt: TGTGCCAGCGGAAGACTAGCGGGATACACCGGGGAGCTGTTTTTT; CDR3aa: CASGRLAGYTGELFF
j_gene: TRBJ2-1; d_gene: TRBD2; v_gene: TRBV25-1; len: 17; abundance: once; CDR3nt: TGTGCCAGCAGTGAACCCCCCCCTAGCGGGAGTGACAATGAGCAGTTCTTC; CDR3aa: CASSEPPPSGSDNEQFF
j_gene: TRBJ1-1; d_gene: TRBD1; v_gene: TRBV30; len: 14; abundance: few; CDR3nt: TGTGCCTGGGGACAGGGGGCTTTCGACACTGAAGCTTTCTTT; CDR3aa: CAWGQGAFDTEAFF
j_gene: TRBJ1-2; d_gene: NA; v_gene: TRBV7-2; len: 15; abundance: few; CDR3nt: TGTGCCAGCAGCTTAGTTACAGGGTCCTTCTATGGCTACACCTTC; CDR3aa: CASSLVTGSFYGYTF
j_gene: TRBJ2-2; d_gene: NA; v_gene: TRBV3-1; len: 16; abundance: NA; CDR3nt: TGTGCCAGCAGCCCCCCGGGGGTCCAGAACACCGGGGAGCTGTTTTTT; CDR3aa: CASSPPGVQNTGELFF
j_gene: TRBJ2-1; d_gene: NA; v_gene: TRBV4-3; len: 16; abundance: many; CDR3nt: TGCGCCAGCAGCCAAGGTCTCGGCGGGGAAGTCGATGAGCAGTTCTTC; CDR3aa: CASSQGLGGEVDEQFF
j_gene: TRBJ1-5; d_gene: TRBD1; v_gene: TRBV19; len: 17; abundance: few; CDR3nt: TGTGCCAGTAGGTCCGGGACAGGGGGCGGGAGCAATCAGCCCCAGCATTTT; CDR3aa: CASRSGTGGGSNQPQHF
j_gene: TRBJ1-2; d_gene: TRBD1; v_gene: TRBV2; len: 14; abundance: few; CDR3nt: TGTGCCAGCAGTGAAGCGAGGACAGGGAGTGGCTACACCTTC; CDR3aa: CASSEARTGSGYTF
j_gene: TRBJ2-2; d_gene: NA; v_gene: TRBV7-2; len: 14; abundance: many; CDR3nt: TGTGCCAGCCGCGAACAGGGAAACACCGGGGAGCTGTTTTTT; CDR3aa: CASREQGNTGELFF
j_gene: TRBJ1-1; d_gene: NA; v_gene: TRBV7-2; len: 14; abundance: many; CDR3nt: TGTGCCAGCATCCGGGGGGGGAGCATCACTGAAGCTTTCTTT; CDR3aa: CASIRGGSITEAFF
j_gene: TRBJ1-5; d_gene: NA; v_gene: TRBV7-2; len: 15; abundance: many; CDR3nt: TGTGCCAGCAGCTCGTTGGGATTTAGCAATCAGCCCCAGCATTTT; CDR3aa: CASSSLGFSNQPQHF
j_gene: TRBJ2-5; d_gene: NA; v_gene: TRBV12-3/TRBV12-4; len: 15; abundance: many; CDR3nt: TGTGCCAGCAGTTCTCTGACTAGGAGTCTACAGACCCAGTACTTC; CDR3aa: CASSSLTRSLQTQYF
j_gene: TRBJ1-6; d_gene: NA; v_gene: TRBV9; len: 13; abundance: many; CDR3nt: TGTGCCAGCAGCGGTGGACAGAATTCACCCCTCCACTTT; CDR3aa: CASSGGQNSPLHF
j_gene: TRBJ2-7; d_gene: TRBD1; v_gene: TRBV9; len: 16; abundance: NA; CDR3nt: TGTGCCAGCAGCTTGAGCCGGGACAGAGAGACCTACGAGCAGTACTTC; CDR3aa: CASSLSRDRETYEQYF
j_gene: TRBJ1-2; d_gene: NA; v_gene: TRBV7-8; len: 15; abundance: NA; CDR3nt: TGTGCCAGCAACTTGCGGGGGACTGATAACTATGGCTACACCTTC; CDR3aa: CASNLRGTDNYGYTF
j_gene: TRBJ1-2; d_gene: NA; v_gene: TRBV7-2; len: 18; abundance: many; CDR3nt: TGTGCCAGCAGCTTAGAGGACAGATTATCCTCCTCCTCCTATGGCTACACCTTC; CDR3aa: CASSLEDRLSSSSYGYTF
j_gene: TRBJ1-6; d_gene: NA; v_gene: TRBV7-2; len: 15; abundance: many; CDR3nt: TGTGCCAGCAGCTTAGTCCCCTCACAAGTTTCACCCCTCCACTTT; CDR3aa: CASSLVPSQVSPLHF
j_gene: TRBJ2-1; d_gene: NA; v_gene: TRBV28; len: 11; abundance: many; CDR3nt: TGTGCCAGCAAGAAAGCGGAAGAGCAGTTCTTC; CDR3aa: CASKKAEEQFF
j_gene: TRBJ2-3; d_gene: NA; v_gene: TRBV7-2; len: 14; abundance: many; CDR3nt: TGTGCCAGCAGCTTACAAACCGGCACAGATACGCAGTATTTT; CDR3aa: CASSLQTGTDTQYF
j_gene: TRBJ2-4; d_gene: TRBD2; v_gene: TRBV5-6; len: 15; abundance: many; CDR3nt: TGTGCCAGCAGCTCCGGGTTGGGGGGGAGGAACATTCAGTACTTC; CDR3aa: CASSSGLGGRNIQYF
j_gene: TRBJ2-1; d_gene: TRBD1; v_gene: TRBV7-2; len: 15; abundance: many; CDR3nt: TGTGCCAGCAGCTTAGCGGTTGGGACAGCGAGTCAGCAGTTCTTC; CDR3aa: CASSLAVGTASQQFF
j_gene: TRBJ2-7; d_gene: NA; v_gene: TRBV29-1; len: 13; abundance: NA; CDR3nt: TGCAGCGTCCGGGACTGGGACGGGCGAGAGCAGTACTTC; CDR3aa: CSVRDWDGREQYF
j_gene: TRBJ1-1; d_gene: NA; v_gene: TRBV7-2; len: 15; abundance: many; CDR3nt: TGTGCCAGCAGCTTAGGGCGGGGGCAGCACACTGAAGCTTTCTTT; CDR3aa: CASSLGRGQHTEAFF
j_gene: TRBJ1-5; d_gene: TRBD1; v_gene: TRBV7-2; len: 17; abundance: many; CDR3nt: TGTGCCAGCAGCTTAGGGGGGACAGTCTATAGCAATCAGCCCCAGCATTTT; CDR3aa: CASSLGGTVYSNQPQHF
j_gene: TRBJ2-7; d_gene: TRBD1; v_gene: TRBV7-2; len: 14; abundance: NA; CDR3nt: TGTGCCAGCAGCTTAGAGACAGGGACCTACGAGCAGTACTTC; CDR3aa: CASSLETGTYEQYF
j_gene: TRBJ1-4; d_gene: NA; v_gene: TRBV28; len: 14; abundance: NA; CDR3nt: TGTGCCAGCAGTTTTCAGGGAACCGGTGAAAAACTGTTTTTT; CDR3aa: CASSFQGTGEKLFF
j_gene: TRBJ1-1; d_gene: NA; v_gene: TRBV20-1; len: 15; abundance: many; CDR3nt: TGCAGTGCTAGGACACTTGGCGTTTTGAACACTGAAGCTTTCTTT; CDR3aa: CSARTLGVLNTEAFF
j_gene: TRBJ1-1; d_gene: NA; v_gene: TRBV11-2; len: 14; abundance: many; CDR3nt: TGTGCCAGCAGCTCTGGGACTATGAACACTGAAGCTTTCTTT; CDR3aa: CASSSGTMNTEAFF
j_gene: TRBJ2-1; d_gene: TRBD2; v_gene: TRBV12-3/TRBV12-4; len: 16; abundance: NA; CDR3nt: TGTGCCAGCAGCACGAACGGACTAGCGGTTATAAATGAGCAGTTCTTC; CDR3aa: CASSTNGLAVINEQFF
j_gene: TRBJ1-5; d_gene: TRBD1; v_gene: TRBV20-1; len: 16; abundance: few; CDR3nt: TGCAGTGCGCACCCTGGACAGGGTAGAGGGAATCAGCCCCAGCATTTT; CDR3aa: CSAHPGQGRGNQPQHF
j_gene: TRBJ2-3; d_gene: TRBD2; v_gene: TRBV6-5; len: 16; abundance: many; CDR3nt: TGTGCCAGCAGTCTCGCGACTAGCGGGCGCACAGATACGCAGTATTTT; CDR3aa: CASSLATSGRTDTQYF